These 20 T cell receptor beta chains came from one sample sequenced in a study of T cells after yellow fever vaccination. MiXCR was run by TCRdb on the 5' RACE reads, yielding one entry per CDR3 protein. The sample has hundreds of thousands of distinct CDR3 sequences, 21% seen once; the top ten hold roughly 16%. Sequencing used PBMCs, obtained 21 days after the first yellow fever vaccination. The source is a young man who received the YFV17D yellow fever vaccine.

The V gene is TRBV5-6, the J gene TRBJ1-4, with D perhaps matching TRBD1 (5 bases). Deletions cut 6 bases from V and 3 bases from J, with 12 bases between. CDR1 and CDR2 (germline): SGHDT, YYEEEE. The CDR3 length is 14 residues. CDR3: CASTLSGPNEKLFF. CDR3 coding DNA: TGTGCCAGCACCCTCTCGGGACCTAATGAAAAACTGTTTTTT.

The sample holds a few counts of this clonotype. The chain is built from TRBV7-6 and TRBJ2-7, with D tentatively TRBD1 (6 bases). Germline CDR1 reads SGHVS; CDR2 reads FNYEAQ. CDR3 length: 15 amino acids. Trimming pared 2 bases from V and 6 bases from J, leaving 17 bases between. The CDR3 DNA reads as TGTGCCAGCAGCTTACTGGTACAGGGATTCAGCGAGCAGTACTTC. Residues: CASSLLVQGFSEQYF.

The V call is TRBV20-1, the J call TRBJ1-5; D perhaps matches TRBD1 (6 bases). The length of the CDR3 is 14 residues. Germline CDR1 and CDR2: DFQATT and SNEGSKA (reference sequence). Trimming removed 3 bases from V and 0 bases from J, with 9 bases in between. The CDR3, as DNA: TGCAGTGCTAGGACAGGTTATAGCAATCAGCCCCAGCATTTT. Translated: CSARTGYSNQPQHF.

There are a few counts of this clonotype. The chain carries TRBV5-6 and TRBJ1-6; no firm D call. The CDR3 runs to 17 residues. Germline CDR1 is SGHDT and CDR2 is YYEEEE. The V gene lost 1 base and the J gene lost 0 bases, with 11 bases spanning the gap. CDR3 sequence (DNA): TGTGCCAGCAGCTTGTTCGGGATGAGCTCCTATAATTCACCCCTCCACTTT. Translated, it gives CASSLFGMSSYNSPLHF.

The chain employs TRBV7-8 and TRBJ2-5; tentative D call: TRBD2 (6 bases). Germline V gives CDR1 SGHVS, CDR2 FQNEAQ. V lost 5 bases to trimming and J lost 7 bases, with 23 bases between them. The CDR3 spans 16 residues. CDR3 DNA: TGTGCCAGCAGCCCAATGGCCAGCACAACCGGGGGGACCCAGTACTTC. This translates into CASSPMASTTGGTQYF.

The rearrangement links TRBV4-1 to TRBJ2-5; TRBD2 might be the D (7 bases). V lost 0 bases, J lost 5 bases, and 13 bases lay in between. From germline, CDR1 is MGHRA and CDR2 YSYEKL. The CDR3 is 15 amino acids. The CDR3 reads CASSQDPRGGETQYF. The DNA for the CDR3 is TGCGCCAGCAGCCAAGATCCCAGGGGAGGGGAGACCCAGTACTTC.

The sample holds a few counts of this clonotype. The rearrangement links TRBV29-1 to TRBJ2-3; tentatively, D is TRBD1 (5 bases). Per germline, CDR1 SQVTM and CDR2 ANQGSEA. Trimming took off 7 bases at V and 3 bases at J, with 20 bases between the two ends. The CDR3 spans 15 residues. The CDR3: CSGGAGQEKTDTQYF. CDR3 nucleotides: TGCAGCGGTGGGGCTGGGCAGGAGAAGACAGATACGCAGTATTTT.

This clonotype was seen only a few times. The chain joins TRBV19 to TRBJ2-1; 9 bases are a match to TRBD1. Germline assignment: CDR1 LNHDA and CDR2 SQIVND (reference sequence). CDR3 length: 13 residues. V shed 6 bases, J shed 6 bases, and the junction held 3 bases outside the gene matches. CDR3 in DNA: TGTGCCAGTAGATTGGACAGGGGCAATGAGCAGTTCTTC. It codes for CASRLDRGNEQFF.

A few counts support this clonotype. V usage is TRBV7-8 and J usage is TRBJ2-3; weak D call: TRBD1 (6 bases). Trimming removed 0 bases from V and 2 bases from J, with 15 bases in between. From germline, CDR1 is SGHVS and CDR2 FQNEAQ. There are 17 residues in the CDR3. In DNA, the CDR3 is TGTGCCAGCAGCTTAGCGGCCGGGGACACCCTCACAGATACGCAGTATTTT. Translated, it gives CASSLAAGDTLTDTQYF.

This clonotype was found a few times. The J gene is TRBJ1-2, the V gene TRBV6-2 or TRBV6-3; possibly TRBD1 for D (6 bases). This CDR3 contains 16 residues. Trimming took off 5 bases at V and 0 bases at J, with 16 bases between the two ends. The germline gives CDR1 MNHEY, CDR2 SVGEGT. The CDR3 nucleotides read TGTGCCAGCAGTCAAACCGGGACATTGACTAACTATGGCTACACCTTC. It specifies CASSQTGTLTNYGYTF.

The chain carries TRBV4-3 and TRBJ2-1, with 9 bases that match TRBD1. CDR1 LGHNA and CDR2 YSLEER come from the germline V gene. The CDR3 contains 14 residues. After removal of 6 bases from V and 10 bases from J, the junction contained 10 bases not matched to a gene. CDR3 DNA sequence: TGCGCCAGCAGTGAGGGACAGGGTTTTGGGGAGCAGTTCTTC. This translates into CASSEGQGFGEQFF.

The chain combines TRBV29-1 with TRBJ2-1, with TRBD2 identical over 15 bases. J lost 10 bases, V lost 5 bases, and 15 bases had no gene match. The CDR3 extends over 17 amino acids. In germline, CDR1 is SQVTM, CDR2 ANQGSEA. The CDR3 region is CSVLGSGLAGGLWEQFF. CDR3 DNA sequence: TGCAGCGTTCTGGGTTCAGGACTAGCGGGGGGGCTGTGGGAGCAGTTCTTC.

The chain is built from TRBV14 and TRBJ1-6; D gene unclear. The ends were cut back, 1 base at V and 9 bases at J, with 13 bases in the middle. The CDR3 length is 15 residues. Germline lookup yields CDR1 SGHDN and CDR2 FVKESK. This CDR3 is CASSQVKLGSSPLHF. CDR3 bases: TGTGCCAGCAGCCAAGTCAAATTGGGGAGTTCACCCCTCCACTTT.

This clonotype showed up just a few times. The rearrangement links TRBV7-6 to TRBJ1-5; the D gene is possibly TRBD1 (5 bases). This CDR3 contains 15 residues. CDR1 is SGHVS, CDR2 FNYEAQ, per germline. V lost 5 bases and J 2 bases, leaving 13 bases between the germline ends. CDR3 in DNA: TGTGCCAGCAGCCACGGGGACGGGGGCAATCAGCCCCAGCATTTT. It encodes CASSHGDGGNQPQHF.

This clonotype was detected only a few times. The J gene is TRBJ2-2, the V gene TRBV7-3, with 12 bases aligning to TRBD1. The V gene end was trimmed by 5 bases and the J gene end by 7 bases; junction bases not matched to a gene: 5. Germline CDR1 reads SGHTA; CDR2 reads FQGTGA. The length of the CDR3 is 15 residues. CDR3: CASSTGQGAFGELFF. DNA for the CDR3: TGTGCCAGCAGCACGGGACAGGGGGCGTTCGGGGAGCTGTTTTTT. Using reference TRBV7-3 and TRBJ2-2 for the parts outside the CDR3, the full variable domain is GAGVSQTPSNKVTEKGKYVELRCDPISGHTALYWYRQSLGQGPEFLIYFQGTGAADDSGLPNDRFFAVRPEGSVSTLKIQRTERGDSAVYLCASSTGQGAFGELFFGEGSRLTVL.

On this clonotype: A much larger clone sits a single nucleotide away, making a read error possible. This sequence joins TRBV25-1 and TRBJ2-3, with a weak D call TRBD2 (7 bases). The CDR3 extends over 13 amino acids. CDR1 is MGHDK, CDR2 SYGVNS, per germline. V was cut by 6 bases and J by 4 bases, with 11 bases left in between. CDR3 amino acids: CASSRGAADTQYF. The CDR3 DNA sequence: TGTGCCAGCAGCCGGGGGGCGGCAGATACGCAGTATTTT. The full variable domain, rest sourced from reference TRBV25-1 and TRBJ2-3, is EADIYQTPRYLVIGTGKKITLECSQTMGHDKMYWYQQDPGMELHLIHYSYGVNSTEKGDLSSESTVSRIRTEHFPLTLESARPSHTSQYLCASSRGAADTQYFGPGTRLTVL.

This clonotype has more than one count but fewer than ten. This chain connects TRBV20-1 to TRBJ2-2; no clear D gene. The germline V and J ends were trimmed by 0 bases and 0 bases, with 8 bases remaining between them. Germline V CDR1 and CDR2: DFQATT, SNEGSKA (reference sequence). The CDR3 totals 15 residues. CDR3 protein: CSARDRQTNTGELFF. CDR3 bases: TGCAGTGCTAGAGATCGGCAGACGAACACCGGGGAGCTGTTTTTT.

This chain links TRBV20-1 with TRBJ1-2, with 7 positions matching TRBD1. This CDR3 spans 12 amino acids. J lost 4 bases, V lost 6 bases, and 5 bases had no gene match. Germline V gene data show CDR1 as DFQATT and CDR2 as SNEGSKA (reference sequence). CDR3 nucleotides: TGCAGTGCAACGACAGGGAGCTATGGCTACACCTTC. This sequence encodes CSATTGSYGYTF.

This clonotype showed up just a few times. J is TRBJ2-1 and V is TRBV6-6, with D tentatively TRBD1 (5 bases). With 2 bases removed from V and 7 bases from J, the gap between germline ends came to 9 bases. Germline CDR1 reads MNHNY; CDR2 reads SVGAGI (reference sequence). The CDR3 covers 13 residues. CDR3 region: CASSYAGSNEQFF. In DNA form, the CDR3 reads TGTGCCAGCAGTTACGCAGGGTCGAATGAGCAGTTCTTC.

This chain links TRBV14 with TRBJ2-3, with TRBD2 identical over 8 bases. Germline assignment: CDR1 SGHDN and CDR2 FVKESK. V trimming: 5 bases; J trimming: 2 bases; junction bases outside the gene matches: 9. The CDR3 consists of 16 residues. This chain's CDR3 is CASSSLRLANTDTQYF. In nucleotides, the CDR3 is TGTGCCAGCAGCTCCCTCCGACTAGCGAACACAGATACGCAGTATTTT.